The entry below gives a single TCR beta chain sequence along with its context. The antigen remains unidentified. The record originates from a study of T cell responses to AZD1222 COVID-19 vaccine. Study observations and caveats: Mostly white British, mostly female donors; authors suggested clonal diversity may be underestimated.

CDR3 length equals 14 residues. The germline V gene has CDR1 SGHRS and CDR2 YFSETQ. V was shortened by 2 bases and J by 2 bases, with 10 bases between the two germline ends. Using immunoSEQ multiplex PCR, the repertoire was profiled, and TCRdb retains in-frame clones only, with some absent. The sample lists over 55,000 clones, 84% occurring once. The genes are TRBV5-1 and TRBJ1-1, with a weak D call TRBD1 (6 bases). This receptor was obtained from an adult in good health. This specimen consisted of peripheral blood, obtained on day 0 of AZD1222 vaccination. The CDR3 loop is CASSLLQGNTEAFF. CDR3 bases: TGCGCCAGCAGCTTACTACAGGGTAACACTGAAGCTTTCTTT.